This note documents a single TCR beta chain sequence. The antigen remains unidentified. The RNA, about 0.45 to 1 ug, was put through reverse transcription using random hexamers. MiXCR, run by TCRdb on the immunoSEQ multiplex PCR reads, gives a single entry per CDR3 protein. The sample consists of about 140,000 distinct CDR3 sequences, around 95% of them appearing once. The CDR3 is 17 residues long. These data are taken from a study of CD8 T cells in Susac syndrome. Overall study results and limits: Acknowledgment was made by the study that its TCR sequencing and HLA analysis involved a relatively small number of individuals.

The sequence was collected from a human donor with multiple sclerosis. This sequence joins TRBV1 and TRBJ1-1; the D call in the table, TRBD1, was not verified against the DNA. TRBV1 is recorded as a pseudogene. The sample was CD4+ T cells from PBMCs. The CDR3 loop reads CTSSPLPGRGLNTEAFF. The CDR3 coding sequence is TGCACCAGCAGCCCCCTTCCGGGCAGGGGATTAAACACTGAAGCTTTCTTT.